This record concerns one T cell receptor beta chain sequence. CDR1 GTSNPN and CDR2 SVGIG come from the germline V gene (reference sequence). This CDR3 region has 14 residues. V lost 8 bases and J 0 bases, leaving 14 bases between the germline ends. TCRdb re-analysed the RT-PCR reads in MiXCR, keeping a single row per CDR3 protein. The sample carries approximately 200,000 distinct CDR3 sequences, around two fifths recorded once. This record comes from a study of patients and donors after allogeneic stem cell transplantation. This rearrangement joins TRBV30 to TRBJ2-4; D may match TRBD1 or TRBD2 (5 bases each). Material for sequencing was blood, either unsorted or a sorted T cell fraction (not recorded which). This TCR came from a human donor who was either an allogeneic HSCT recipient or a stem cell or donor lymphocyte infusion donor (not recorded which). It is not recorded whose cells these are; they may come from a transplant donor. The CDR3 DNA reads as TGTGCCGCCTCAGGGAGAACAGCCAAAAACATTCAGTACTTC. It codes for CAASGRTAKNIQYF.